These 26 T cell receptor beta chains were sequenced from one sample in a study of blood T cell repertoires in COVID-19. The protocol was immunoSEQ multiplex PCR, while the TCRdb copy is restricted to in-frame clones and leaves out a portion. The table lists more than 150,000 clones, more than 85% of them singletons, with roughly 0.99% in the top ten. Sequenced input: peripheral blood. Every receptor here comes from a man aged 18 to 30 with acute or convalescent COVID-19.

This clone appeared once. The chain recombines TRBV4-1 with TRBJ1-3; possible D gene TRBD1, 6 bases. CDR3 length: 15 residues. From germline, CDR1 is MGHRA and CDR2 YSYEKL. V was pared by 2 bases and J by 3 bases, with 11 bases between. This CDR3 is CASSQTGFLGNTIYF. The CDR3 DNA reads as TGCGCCAGCAGCCAAACAGGGTTTCTTGGAAACACCATATATTTT.

The rearrangement links TRBV11-2 to TRBJ2-2; D unresolved. Germline-derived CDR1 and CDR2 are SGHAT and FQNNGV. The CDR3 is made up of 15 amino acids. V lost 3 bases and J lost 0, with 8 bases in between. CDR3 residues: CASSFSDTNTGELFF. The CDR3 region has the DNA TGTGCCAGCAGCTTCTCAGACACGAACACCGGGGAGCTGTTTTTT.

J is TRBJ1-3 and V is TRBV7-3, with 8 bases fitting TRBD1. The V and J ends lost 2 bases and 8 bases, in that order; junction bases with no gene match: 5. CDR1 is SGHTA, CDR2 FQGTGA, per germline. This CDR3 is built from 14 residues. The CDR3 loop is CASSLSQGDDTIYF. The CDR3, as DNA: TGTGCCAGCAGCTTATCACAGGGGGACGACACCATATATTTT.

The chain is built from TRBV7-3 and TRBJ2-2; TRBD1 matches at 8 bases. The CDR3 consists of 17 residues. With 0 bases clipped from V and 4 bases from J, the junction kept 7 bases outside the gene matches. CDR1 and CDR2 (germline): SGHTA, FQGTGA. The CDR3 protein is CASSLTSQGAPTGELFF. CDR3 DNA sequence: TGTGCCAGCAGCTTAACGTCGCAGGGGGCGCCCACCGGGGAGCTGTTTTTT. Combining the CDR3 with reference TRBV7-3 and TRBJ2-2 gives the whole variable domain GAGVSQTPSNKVTEKGKYVELRCDPISGHTALYWYRQSLGQGPEFLIYFQGTGAADDSGLPNDRFFAVRPEGSVSTLKIQRTERGDSAVYLCASSLTSQGAPTGELFFGEGSRLTVL.

The chain has TRBV5-5 and TRBJ1-4; possible D gene TRBD1, 5 bases. CDR1 and CDR2 (germline): SGHKS, YYEKEE (reference sequence). The length of the CDR3 is 16 residues. Trimming stripped 3 bases from V and 7 bases from J, with 19 bases between. In DNA, the CDR3 is TGTGCCAGCAGCTCGCGTGCGCTAACAGGTTTTGAAAAACTGTTTTTT. It specifies CASSSRALTGFEKLFF.

The chain has TRBV4-1 and TRBJ2-5; 11 bases map to TRBD2. V gave up 3 bases and J gave up 5 bases; unmatched junction bases: 5. Per the germline V gene, CDR1 is MGHRA and CDR2 is YSYEKL. CDR3 length: 15 amino acids. CDR3 region: CASSQFTSGGETQYF. DNA of the CDR3: TGCGCCAGCAGCCAGTTTACTAGCGGGGGCGAGACCCAGTACTTC.

This clone has only one observation. This chain connects TRBV6-5 to TRBJ2-7, with TRBD2 as a possible D gene (6 bases). The V end was cut by 6 bases, the J end by 0 bases, with 15 bases between. CDR1 and CDR2 (germline): MNHEY, SVGAGI. The length of the CDR3 is 15 residues. The DNA of the CDR3 is TGTGCCAGCAGCGAGACTAGGGCGAGCTCCTACGAGCAGTACTTC. Its translation is CASSETRASSYEQYF.

The CDR3 sequence is CASSPRGGTDTQYF. CDR3 nucleotide sequence: TGTGCCAGCTCACCCCGGGGGGGCACAGATACGCAGTATTTT. This chain links TRBV18 with TRBJ2-3; 7 bases are a match to TRBD2. Trimming took 3 bases from V and 1 from J; bases not matched to a gene: 1. From germline, CDR1 is KGHSH and CDR2 LQKENI. The CDR3 spans 14 residues.

This chain joins TRBV3-1 (or the pseudogene TRBV3-2) and TRBJ1-5; the D is unclear. This CDR3 is 13 amino acids long. Germline assignment: CDR1 LGHDT and CDR2 YNNKEL (reference sequence). The V end lost 4 bases, the J end lost 3 bases, and 7 bases lay between the germline ends. Written as DNA, the CDR3 is TGTGCCAGCAGCCCCGGGGTCAATCAGCCCCAGCATTTT. The encoded protein is CASSPGVNQPQHF.

This clone has only one observation. V and J are TRBV24-1 and TRBJ2-3, with TRBD1 matching over 8 bases. The CDR3 spans 15 residues. The V gene end was trimmed by 6 bases and the J gene end by 5 bases; junction bases not matched to a gene: 9. The germline V gene has CDR1 KGHDR and CDR2 SFDVKD. In DNA, the CDR3 is TGTGCCACCAGTAGGGATGGGACAGGTCGAGATACGCAGTATTTT. It encodes CATSRDGTGRDTQYF.

This clone was picked up one time. V and J are TRBV2 and TRBJ2-7; 8 nucleotides agree with TRBD1. The CDR3 has 14 amino acids. V lost 2 bases to trimming and J lost 0 bases; unmatched junction nucleotides: 0. Germline V gives CDR1 SNHLY, CDR2 FYNNEI. The CDR3 here is CASSEQGASYEQYV. CDR3 nucleotides: TGTGCCAGCAGTGAACAGGGGGCCTCCTACGAGCAGTACGTC.

The genes are TRBV6-5 and TRBJ1-5, with D maybe TRBD1 (5 bases). V lost 4 bases and J 1 base, leaving 8 bases between the germline ends. Germline V CDR1 and CDR2: MNHEY, SVGAGI. CDR3 length: 14 residues. The CDR3 coding sequence is TGTGCCAGCAGTTCGTGGGGCAGCAATCAGCCCCAGCATTTT. This sequence encodes CASSSWGSNQPQHF.

The rearrangement joins TRBV20-1 to TRBJ1-2; tentative D call: TRBD1 (6 bases). Germline V gives CDR1 DFQATT, CDR2 SNEGSKA (reference sequence). V was trimmed by 3 bases and J by 5 bases, leaving 10 bases between them. The CDR3 covers 12 residues. Written as DNA, the CDR3 is TGCAGTGCTAGTTTCACAGGGTATGGCTACACCTTC. The encoded protein is CSASFTGYGYTF.

The chain links TRBV4-2 to TRBJ2-5; possible D gene TRBD2, 6 bases. This CDR3 has 15 amino acids. CDR1 LGHNA and CDR2 YNFKEQ come from the germline V gene. V lost 1 base and J 4 bases, leaving 13 bases between the germline ends. CDR3 residues: CASSQGERGGETQYF. In nucleotides, the CDR3 is TGTGCCAGCAGCCAAGGCGAGAGGGGAGGAGAGACCCAGTACTTC.

The chain has TRBV24-1 and TRBJ2-7; tentatively, D is TRBD1 (5 bases). Trimming pared 8 bases from V and 2 bases from J, leaving 15 bases between. The CDR3 is 14 amino acids. Germline V gene sequence: CDR1 KGHDR, CDR2 SFDVKD. The CDR3 loop reads CATKRWTNPYEQYF. In nucleotides, the CDR3 is TGTGCCACCAAGAGATGGACAAACCCCTACGAGCAGTACTTC.

This clone showed up just a few times. This sequence joins TRBV29-1 and TRBJ2-5; 8 bases agree with TRBD2. V dropped 3 bases and J dropped 5; count of bases not matched to a gene: 8. Germline CDR1 SQVTM, CDR2 ANQGSEA. The CDR3 covers 14 residues. The CDR3 DNA follows: TGCAGCGTTGATCAGCGGGGGCTTCGGGAGACCCAGTACTTC. Protein: CSVDQRGLRETQYF.

V usage is TRBV7-8 and J usage is TRBJ1-3, with D possibly TRBD1 on 6 matching bases. The V end lost 4 bases, the J end lost 2 bases, and 18 bases lay between the germline ends. This CDR3 has 17 amino acids. In germline, CDR1 is SGHVS, CDR2 FQNEAQ. CDR3 sequence (DNA): TGTGCCAGCAGCTCCAACAGGGTGCCGGTTGCTGGAAACACCATATATTTT. It translates to CASSSNRVPVAGNTIYF.

The chain couples TRBV27 to TRBJ2-3, with TRBD2 matching over 11 bases. This CDR3 has 18 amino acids. Trimming at V came to 3 bases and at J to 6 bases, leaving 14 bases not matched to a gene. In germline, CDR1 is MNHEY, CDR2 SMNVEV (reference sequence). The CDR3 protein is CASSFRSEASGGRDTQYF. CDR3 bases: TGTGCCAGCAGTTTTAGGTCGGAAGCTAGCGGGGGGAGGGATACGCAGTATTTT.

The chain carries TRBV30 and TRBJ1-1; TRBD1 might be the D (6 bases). CDR3 size: 13 residues. Per germline, CDR1 GTSNPN and CDR2 SVGIG (reference sequence). Trimming shortened V by 5 bases and J by 0 bases, and 10 bases separated the two germline ends. CDR3 amino acids: CAWEDRMNTEAFF. CDR3 in DNA: TGTGCCTGGGAGGACAGAATGAACACTGAAGCTTTCTTT.

The chain is built from TRBV5-6 and TRBJ2-1, with D hard to call. V gave up 2 bases and J gave up 4 bases, with 10 bases separating them. The CDR3 extends over 14 amino acids. Germline V gene data show CDR1 as SGHDT and CDR2 as YYEEEE. The CDR3 region is CASSLPGPYNEQFF. The CDR3 region has the DNA TGTGCCAGCAGCTTACCGGGTCCTTACAATGAGCAGTTCTTC.

The chain uses TRBV7-2 and TRBJ2-7, with no clear D. The germline CDR1 and CDR2 sequences are SGHTA and FQGNSA. V lost 5 bases and J 6 bases, leaving 8 bases between the germline ends. The CDR3 loop spans 11 amino acids. CDR3 DNA sequence: TGTGCCAGCAGCCCGGCTAGCGAGCAGTACTTC. It encodes CASSPASEQYF.

This chain uses TRBV6-5 with TRBJ2-1; a possible D gene is TRBD1 (6 bases). CDR3 length equals 14 residues. V lost 4 bases and J lost 5, with 12 bases in between. From germline, CDR1 is MNHEY and CDR2 SVGAGI. The CDR3 spells CASSWGTSNNEQFF. The CDR3 region has the DNA TGTGCCAGCAGTTGGGGGACAAGCAACAATGAGCAGTTCTTC.

The rearrangement uses TRBV5-1 and TRBJ2-2; the match to TRBD1 covers 7 bases. Germline V gives CDR1 SGHRS, CDR2 YFSETQ. V lost 3 bases, J lost 3 bases, and 5 bases stayed unmatched. This CDR3 region has 15 residues. For the CDR3, the DNA is TGCGCCAGCAGCTGGGGGACAGTACACACCGGGGAGCTGTTTTTT. Translating gives CASSWGTVHTGELFF. Complete variable domain (other parts from reference TRBV5-1 and TRBJ2-2): KAGVTQTPRYLIKTRGQQVTLSCSPISGHRSVSWYQQTPGQGLQFLFEYFSETQRNKGNFPGRFSGRQFSNSRSEMNVSTLELGDSALYLCASSWGTVHTGELFFGEGSRLTVL.

V usage is TRBV15 and J usage is TRBJ1-6, with D perhaps TRBD1 (6 bases). With 3 bases removed from V and 2 bases from J, the gap between germline ends came to 11 bases. Per germline, CDR1 LNHNV and CDR2 YYDKDF (reference sequence). The CDR3 sequence is 16 residues long. The CDR3 sequence: CATSSEQGAYNSPLHF. The CDR3 nucleotides are TGTGCCACCAGCAGCGAACAGGGCGCCTATAATTCACCCCTCCACTTT.

CDR3 region: CAWSLAGLAYNEQFF. CDR3 bases: TGTGCCTGGAGTCTAGCGGGGTTAGCATACAATGAGCAGTTCTTC. The V call is TRBV30, the J call TRBJ2-1, with 9 bases lining up with TRBD2. V lost 2 bases to trimming and J lost 4 bases; unmatched junction nucleotides: 6. From germline, CDR1 is GTSNPN and CDR2 SVGIG (reference sequence). The CDR3 loop spans 15 amino acids.

The chain links TRBV29-1 to TRBJ1-2, with 9 bases that match TRBD1. Germline values: CDR1 SQVTM, CDR2 ANQGSEA. J lost 0 bases, V lost 6 bases, and 11 bases had no gene match. This CDR3 contains 16 residues. The chain's CDR3 is CSVPGQGSLANYGYTF. Here the CDR3 DNA reads TGCAGCGTACCGGGACAGGGTTCGTTGGCTAACTATGGCTACACCTTC.